This entry lists 2 T cell receptor delta chains sequenced from one sample in a study of Vδ1+ human thymocytes. RNA was extracted from the cells and then reverse transcribed. CDR3 amplicons came from multiplex PCR with pooled V-gene forward and constant-region reverse primers. With CATT, TCRdb re-called clones from the multiplex PCR reads. This sample has 23,000 or so delta-chain clones; approximately 7% occur once, and the top ten carry 0.85% to 1%. These TCRs are of unknown antigen specificity. Overall study findings and caveats: Thymic TRG and TRD repertoires appeared highly polyclonal.

Sequenced: Vdelta1+ gamma-delta thymocytes from the thymus. Subset: FACS-sorted CD3+ TCRalphabeta- TCRVdelta1+ TCRVdelta2- thymocytes. These receptors were obtained from a girl in the first two years of life who had congenital heart surgery.

J is TRDJ1 and V is TRAV29/DV5, with D possibly called TRDD2 or TRDD3 (6 bases each). Between the trimmed V and J ends, which lost 0 bases and 3 bases, there was a span of 24 bases. The CDR3 is 18 residues long. From germline, CDR1 is NSMFDY and CDR2 ISSIKDK. The CDR3 region has the DNA TGTGCAGCAAGCGCCGGCGGGTTCCTAATGATACGCCCCGATAAACTCATCTTT. This codes for CAASAGGFLMIRPDKLIF. Full variable domain (rest looked up from reference TRAV29/DV5 and TRDJ1): DQQVKQNSPSLSVQEGRISILNCDYTNSMFDYFLWYKKYPAEGPTFLISISSIKDKNEDGRFTVFLNKSAKHLSLHIVPSQPGDSAVYFCAASAGGFLMIRPDKLIFGKGTRVTVEP.

This clone was observed a few times. The chain employs TRDV1 and TRDJ1; 13 bases are a match to TRDD3. Trimming removed 1 base from V and 0 bases from J; junction bases left unmatched: 20. This CDR3 comprises 23 residues. Germline V gives CDR1 TSWWSYY, CDR2 QGS. The CDR3 sequence: CALGERPRPNWGIRDPYTDKLIF. The CDR3 DNA sequence: TGTGCTCTTGGGGAACGCCCTCGGCCTAACTGGGGGATACGCGACCCGTACACCGATAAACTCATCTTT.